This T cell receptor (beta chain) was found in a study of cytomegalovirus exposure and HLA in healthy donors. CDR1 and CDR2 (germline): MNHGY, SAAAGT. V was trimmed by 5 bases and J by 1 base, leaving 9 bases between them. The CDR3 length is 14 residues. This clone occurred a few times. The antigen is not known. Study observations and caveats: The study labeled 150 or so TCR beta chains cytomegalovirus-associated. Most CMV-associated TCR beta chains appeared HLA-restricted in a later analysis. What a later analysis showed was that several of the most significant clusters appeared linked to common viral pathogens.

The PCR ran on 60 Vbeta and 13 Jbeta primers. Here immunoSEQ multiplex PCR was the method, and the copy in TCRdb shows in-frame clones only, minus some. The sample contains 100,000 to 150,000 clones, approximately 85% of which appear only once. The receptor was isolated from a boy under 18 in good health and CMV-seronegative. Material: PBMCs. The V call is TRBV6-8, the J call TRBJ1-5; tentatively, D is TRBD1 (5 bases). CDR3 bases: TGTGCCAGCAGTAGGACATTGAGCAATCAGCCCCAGCATTTT. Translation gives CASSRTLSNQPQHF.